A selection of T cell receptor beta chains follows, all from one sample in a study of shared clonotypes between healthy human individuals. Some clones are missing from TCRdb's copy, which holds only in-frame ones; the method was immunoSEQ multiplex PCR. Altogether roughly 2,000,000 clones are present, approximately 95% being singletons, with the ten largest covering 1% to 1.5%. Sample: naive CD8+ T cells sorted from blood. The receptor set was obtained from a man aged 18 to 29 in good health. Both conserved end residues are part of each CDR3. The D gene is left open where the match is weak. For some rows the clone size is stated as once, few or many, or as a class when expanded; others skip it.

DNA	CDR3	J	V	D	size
TGTGCCTGGAGTTCAACCGCTATGGGCACAGATACGCAGTATTTT	CAWSSTAMGTDTQYF	TRBJ2-3	TRBV30	.	.
TGTGCCAGCAGCTTGGTAGTTGGGGATTCACCCCTCCACTTT	CASSLVVGDSPLHF	TRBJ1-6	TRBV7-9	.	.
TGTGCCAGCAGCTTAGTATCAGGGAACTCGAACACCGGGGAGCTGTTTTTT	CASSLVSGNSNTGELFF	TRBJ2-2	TRBV7-9	.	.
TGCGCCAGCAGCCAAGGAGTGTGGGCTTTCTTT	CASSQGVWAFF	TRBJ1-1	TRBV4-1	.	.
TGTGCCAGCAGCTTGTCGGGTTTTGAGCGACCCACAGATACGCAGTATTTT	CASSLSGFERPTDTQYF	TRBJ2-3	TRBV5-6	.	once
TGCGCCAGCAGCATAAGGACTAGCGGGATCCACAATGAGCAGTTCTTC	CASSIRTSGIHNEQFF	TRBJ2-1	TRBV5-1	TRBD2	.
TGTGCCAGCAGCTTAGGTGCCAGGGACGAGCAGTACTTC	CASSLGARDEQYF	TRBJ2-7	TRBV13	.	.
TGTGCCAGTAGTATGATTACAGGGGGGTACAATGAGCAGTTCTTC	CASSMITGGYNEQFF	TRBJ2-1	TRBV19	TRBD1	.
TGTGCCAGCAGCTTCAACCGGGACAGTCAAGAGACCCAGTACTTC	CASSFNRDSQETQYF	TRBJ2-5	TRBV7-2	TRBD1	.
TGTGCCAGCAGCTTGGGCGTTACGTTCGGGGTCTATGGCTACACCTTC	CASSLGVTFGVYGYTF	TRBJ1-2	TRBV5-6	.	.
TGCGCCAGCAGCTTGGATCGGGCGTGGGACGAGCAGTACTTC	CASSLDRAWDEQYF	TRBJ2-7	TRBV5-1	.	.
TGTGCCAGCAGCATGGGGGAGGCGCAGACCCAGTACTTC	CASSMGEAQTQYF	TRBJ2-5	TRBV5-6	.	.
TGCGCCAGCAGCTTGGATCCACCTTCTGAAGCTTTCTTT	CASSLDPPSEAFF	TRBJ1-1	TRBV5-1	.	.
TGTGCCAGCATACAGGGGACCCTTAATCAGCCCCAGCATTTT	CASIQGTLNQPQHF	TRBJ1-5	TRBV19	TRBD1	.
TGCGCCAGCAGCTTGGGGACTAGCGGAGCCCAAGAGACCCAGTACTTC	CASSLGTSGAQETQYF	TRBJ2-5	TRBV5-1	TRBD2	.
TGTGCCAGCAGTTTCTCTAGCCCGTCCTACGAGCAGTACTTC	CASSFSSPSYEQYF	TRBJ2-7	TRBV28	.	.
TGTGCCAGCACTCCTACCGGGACAGACTACGAGCAGTACTTC	CASTPTGTDYEQYF	TRBJ2-7	TRBV28	TRBD1	once
TGTGCCAGCAGTTACTCGACAGGGGCCACAGATACGCAGTATTTT	CASSYSTGATDTQYF	TRBJ2-3	TRBV6-5	TRBD1	.
TGTGCCAGCAGCTCCGAAGCGGGGGCTCAAGAGACCCAGTACTTC	CASSSEAGAQETQYF	TRBJ2-5	TRBV7-8	TRBD2	.
TGTGCCAGCAGCTTGTACGATCAGCCCCAGCATTTT	CASSLYDQPQHF	TRBJ1-5	TRBV7-9	.	.
TGTGCCAGCAGCTTCACAGGGGAACTTAGCACAGATACGCAGTATTTT	CASSFTGELSTDTQYF	TRBJ2-3	TRBV7-9	TRBD1	.
TGCAGCGTTGAAGATCTGGGGCTAGAAGCTTTCTTT	CSVEDLGLEAFF	TRBJ1-1	TRBV29-1	.	.
TGTGCCAGCTCCCCGGACAGGGAAGGTTCATGGGAAAAACTGTTTTTT	CASSPDREGSWEKLFF	TRBJ1-4	TRBV28	TRBD1	.
TGTGCCAGCTCCGGGACTGGCTACAATGAGCAGTTCTTC	CASSGTGYNEQFF	TRBJ2-1	TRBV11-2	.	.
TGTGCCAGCAGAACTATGGACAGCTACGAGCAGTACTTC	CASRTMDSYEQYF	TRBJ2-7	TRBV2	.	.
TGTGCCAGCAGTTCCCCAGGATTGAACACTGAAGCTTTCTTT	CASSSPGLNTEAFF	TRBJ1-1	TRBV6-6	.	.
TGTGCCAGCAGTGGGGGAGGTGAGTACACTGAAGCTTTCTTT	CASSGGGEYTEAFF	TRBJ1-1	TRBV6-5	.	few
TGTGCCAGCAGCTTAGGGACACCTGGAAACACCATATATTTT	CASSLGTPGNTIYF	TRBJ1-3	TRBV7-2	.	.
TGCGCCAGCAGCGAGGGGACAGGGGGCGCGTTAACTGAAGCTTTCTTT	CASSEGTGGALTEAFF	TRBJ1-1	TRBV5-1	TRBD1	.
TGCGCCAGCAGCTCGGAGGGGGACAGGGCCTACGAGCAGTACTTC	CASSSEGDRAYEQYF	TRBJ2-7	TRBV5-1	TRBD1	.
TGTGCCAGCAGTGAAGTGACGACAGGCCTTTCCTACGAGCAGTACTTC	CASSEVTTGLSYEQYF	TRBJ2-7	TRBV6-1	.	.
TGTGCCAGCAGCCACCCGGGGAGTTACGAGCAGTACTTC	CASSHPGSYEQYF	TRBJ2-7	TRBV7-9	.	.
TGTGCCAGCAGTGAATCCCCCGGAGATACGCAGTATTTT	CASSESPGDTQYF	TRBJ2-3	TRBV25-1	.	.
TGTGCCAGCTCACCACTCTTCGGACAGGGTTTGTACGAGCAGTACTTC	CASSPLFGQGLYEQYF	TRBJ2-7	TRBV18	TRBD1	.
TGCGCCAGCAGCCAAGTTACCCCGTGGCCCTACGAGCAGTACTTC	CASSQVTPWPYEQYF	TRBJ2-7	TRBV4-1	.	.
TGTGACATCTTACCTTCGGGGGCTACCTACAATGAGCAGTTCTTC	CDILPSGATYNEQFF	TRBJ2-1	TRBV6-4	.	.
TGTGCCAGCAGTGAAAGGGCAGGCGAGCAGTACTTC	CASSERAGEQYF	TRBJ2-7	TRBV2	.	.
TGTGCCAGTAACGACGACACCTACGAGCAGTACTTC	CASNDDTYEQYF	TRBJ2-7	TRBV19	.	.
TGTGCCAGCAGTTACTCTGGGACAACGGACGAGCAGTACTTC	CASSYSGTTDEQYF	TRBJ2-7	TRBV6-5	.	.
TGCGCCAGCAGTGAGACGGGACAGGGGATAGAGACCCAGTACTTC	CASSETGQGIETQYF	TRBJ2-5	TRBV10-2	TRBD1	.
TGTGCCAGTAGTATAGGACTAGCGGACTCCTACGAGCAGTACTTC	CASSIGLADSYEQYF	TRBJ2-7	TRBV19	TRBD2	.
TGTGCCAGCAGCTCTGCCCCGAACGGACAGCCCCAGCATTTT	CASSSAPNGQPQHF	TRBJ1-5	TRBV7-6	.	.
TGTGCCAGTAGTTCACAGAACACTGAAGCTTTCTTT	CASSSQNTEAFF	TRBJ1-1	TRBV19	.	.
TGTGCCAGCAGCCCAGCAATGGGGGATCTCAAGGGGTCTAGCACAGATACGCAGTATTTT	CASSPAMGDLKGSSTDTQYF	TRBJ2-3	TRBV28	.	once
TGTGCCAGCAGCAACCCACAGGGCGCAGATGAAAAACTGTTTTTT	CASSNPQGADEKLFF	TRBJ1-4	TRBV7-9	.	.
TGCGCCAGCAGCTTGGATGCTGCAACTAATGAAAAACTGTTTTTT	CASSLDAATNEKLFF	TRBJ1-4	TRBV5-1	.	.
TGCAGTGCTTTTGGGGACGAGCAGTACTTC	CSAFGDEQYF	TRBJ2-7	TRBV20-1	.	once
TGCGCCAGCAGCTTGTCCCCGGGACAGGACTCCTACGAGCAGTACTTC	CASSLSPGQDSYEQYF	TRBJ2-7	TRBV5-1	TRBD1	.
TGTGCCAGCAGTTTATCGAGCCGGACAGGGGGCATCGATGGCTACACCTTC	CASSLSSRTGGIDGYTF	TRBJ1-2	TRBV27	TRBD1	.
TGTGCCAGGAGAGGGGGTGGGTACAATGAGCAGTTCTTC	CARRGGGYNEQFF	TRBJ2-1	TRBV7-9	.	.
TGTGCCAGCAGTGCCGCTGGGACAGGGGGCCTTTGGATGTATGGCTACACCTTC	CASSAAGTGGLWMYGYTF	TRBJ1-2	TRBV28	TRBD1	.
TGCGCCAGCAGCCAAGATCGGTCTAGCTCCTACGAGCAGTACTTC	CASSQDRSSSYEQYF	TRBJ2-7	TRBV4-3	.	.
TGTGCCAGCAGCTACTTGGCGGGGAGTCTGAATGAGCAGTTCTTC	CASSYLAGSLNEQFF	TRBJ2-1	TRBV7-8	.	.